The 7 T cell receptor beta chains presented below share a single source sample, sequenced in a study of molecular identifiers for immune sequencing clone quantification. TCRdb reprocessed the PCR reads with MiXCR, giving one entry per CDR3 protein. The table has roughly 320,000 distinct CDR3 sequences, about a fifth seen once; the top ten hold about 0.81%. The sequenced material came from naive CD8+ T cells from blood, with Jurkat cell RNA spiked in. Subset noted: FACS-sorted CD8+CD4-CCR7+CD45RA+ naive T cells. Source of these receptors: a human donor in good health. Some libraries in this study had Jurkat cell RNA spiked in.

The count of this clonotype is one. A much bigger clone sits one base away, suggesting this may be a read error. The chain uses TRBV12-3 or TRBV12-4 and TRBJ1-1, with D uncertain. V lost 8 bases, J lost 1 base, and 17 bases lay in between. The CDR3 consists of 15 residues. CDR3 sequence reads: CASGPGSSWNTEAFF. The CDR3 DNA is TGTGCCAGCGGCCCGGGGAGCTCATGGAACACTGAAGCTTTCTTT.

As to this clonotype: A single base separates this from a much larger clone, so it may be a read error. J is TRBJ2-1 and V is TRBV11-2; tentatively, D is TRBD2 (7 bases). Germline CDR1 is SGHAT and CDR2 is FQNNGV. This CDR3 region has 17 residues. Trimming pared 5 bases from V and 8 bases from J, leaving 25 bases between. The CDR3 loop reads CASSPPLTGGLNDEQFF. CDR3 nucleotide sequence: TGTGCCAGCAGCCCCCCGTTAACGGGGGGCTTGAACGATGAGCAGTTCTTC.

About this clonotype itself: A much larger clonotype is one base distant, so this may be a read error. The chain links TRBV5-4 to TRBJ2-3, with a tentative D call TRBD1 (6 bases). V gave up 4 bases and J gave up 6 bases, with 15 bases separating them. The CDR3 runs 14 residues. Germline CDR1 is SGHNT and CDR2 is YYREEE (reference sequence). This CDR3 reads CASSEGQAGDTQYF. The CDR3 DNA reads as TGTGCCAGCAGCGAGGGACAAGCAGGTGATACGCAGTATTTT.

This clonotype occurred a few times. The chain couples TRBV29-1 to TRBJ2-3; D is ambiguous. The germline gives CDR1 SQVTM, CDR2 ANQGSEA. V was trimmed by 8 bases and J by 0 bases, leaving 12 bases between them. CDR3 length: 13 residues. Here the CDR3 DNA reads TGCAGCTACCGGAGAGGAAGCACAGATACGCAGTATTTT. It is translated as CSYRRGSTDTQYF.

This clonotype was counted only a few times. The rearrangement joins TRBV7-9 to TRBJ2-3; 11 positions agree with TRBD2. The CDR3 is 18 amino acids. J gave up 0 bases and V 4 bases, and 9 bases lay outside the gene matches. Germline V gene data show CDR1 as SEHNR and CDR2 as FQNEAQ (reference sequence). CDR3 nucleotide sequence: TGTGCCAGCAGCTCCCATCTGGGACTAGCGGAGAGCACAGATACGCAGTATTTT. Amino acid sequence: CASSSHLGLAESTDTQYF.

This clonotype was counted many times. The genes are TRBV20-1 and TRBJ2-7; the D is unclear. Per the germline V gene, CDR1 is DFQATT and CDR2 is SNEGSKA (reference sequence). CDR3 length equals 13 residues. The ends were cut back, 4 bases at V and 0 bases at J, with 10 bases in the middle. The CDR3 sequence is CSAIASVSYEQYF. DNA of the CDR3: TGCAGTGCTATCGCTTCGGTCTCCTACGAGCAGTACTTC.

With regard to this clonotype: The junction departs from germline at one end; a sequencing error may be responsible. The CDR3 protein is CASSFQMTGSSYEQCF. The CDR3 DNA reads as TGTGCCAGCAGTTTCCAAATGACAGGTTCCTCCTACGAGCAGTGCTTC. The chain combines TRBV27 with TRBJ2-7; weak D call: TRBD1 (6 bases). Per the germline V gene, CDR1 is MNHEY and CDR2 is SMNVEV (reference sequence). This CDR3 spans 16 amino acids.